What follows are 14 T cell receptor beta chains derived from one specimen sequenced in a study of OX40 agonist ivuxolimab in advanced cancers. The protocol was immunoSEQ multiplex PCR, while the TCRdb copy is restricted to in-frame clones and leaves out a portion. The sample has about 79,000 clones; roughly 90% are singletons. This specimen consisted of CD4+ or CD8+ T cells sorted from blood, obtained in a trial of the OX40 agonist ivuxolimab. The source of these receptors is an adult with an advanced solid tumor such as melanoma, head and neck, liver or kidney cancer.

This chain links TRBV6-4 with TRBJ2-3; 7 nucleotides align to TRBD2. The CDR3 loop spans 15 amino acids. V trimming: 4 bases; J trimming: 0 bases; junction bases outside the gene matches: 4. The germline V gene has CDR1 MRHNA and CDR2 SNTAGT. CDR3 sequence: CASSVEAGSTDTQYF. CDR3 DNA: TGTGCCAGCAGTGTGGAAGCGGGAAGCACAGATACGCAGTATTTT.

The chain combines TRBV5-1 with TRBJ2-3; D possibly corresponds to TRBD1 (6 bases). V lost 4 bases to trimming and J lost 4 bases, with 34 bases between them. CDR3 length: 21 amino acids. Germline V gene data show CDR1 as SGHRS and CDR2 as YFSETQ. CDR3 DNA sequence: TGCGCCAGCAGCCCTTGGGGAGCAGGGGCTTGGGTGGCGGCGAAGGCAGATACGCAGTATTTT. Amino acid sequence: CASSPWGAGAWVAAKADTQYF.

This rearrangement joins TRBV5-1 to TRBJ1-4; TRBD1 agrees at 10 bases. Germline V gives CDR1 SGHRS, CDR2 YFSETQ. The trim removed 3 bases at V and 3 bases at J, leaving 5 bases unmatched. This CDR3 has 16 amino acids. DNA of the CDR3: TGCGCCAGCAGCTCGGGACAGGGGACCCCTAATGAAAAACTGTTTTTT. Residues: CASSSGQGTPNEKLFF.

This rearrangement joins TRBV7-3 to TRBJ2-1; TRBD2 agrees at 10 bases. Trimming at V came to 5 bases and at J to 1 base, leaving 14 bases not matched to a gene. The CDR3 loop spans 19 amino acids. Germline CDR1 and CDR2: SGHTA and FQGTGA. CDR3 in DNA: TGTGCCAGCAGCCCTTCGATTCGGACTAGCGGACGTTCCTACAATGAGCAGTTCTTC. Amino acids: CASSPSIRTSGRSYNEQFF.

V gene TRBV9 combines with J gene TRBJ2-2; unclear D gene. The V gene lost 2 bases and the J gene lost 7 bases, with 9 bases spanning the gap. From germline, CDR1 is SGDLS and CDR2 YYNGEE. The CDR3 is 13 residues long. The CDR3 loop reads CASSVYGDGELFF. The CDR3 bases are TGTGCCAGCAGCGTTTATGGGGACGGGGAGCTGTTTTTT. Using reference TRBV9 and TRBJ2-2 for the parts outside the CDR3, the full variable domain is DSGVTQTPKHLITATGQRVTLRCSPRSGDLSVYWYQQSLDQGLQFLIQYYNGEERAKGNILERFSAQQFPDLHSELNLSSLELGDSALYFCASSVYGDGELFFGEGSRLTVL.

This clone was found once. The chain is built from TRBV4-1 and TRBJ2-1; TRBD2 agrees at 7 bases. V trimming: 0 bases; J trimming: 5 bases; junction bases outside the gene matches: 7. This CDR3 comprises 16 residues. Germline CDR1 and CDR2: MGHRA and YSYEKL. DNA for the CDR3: TGCGCCAGCAGCCAAGAAGTAACCCGGGGGGACAATGAGCAGTTCTTC. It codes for CASSQEVTRGDNEQFF.

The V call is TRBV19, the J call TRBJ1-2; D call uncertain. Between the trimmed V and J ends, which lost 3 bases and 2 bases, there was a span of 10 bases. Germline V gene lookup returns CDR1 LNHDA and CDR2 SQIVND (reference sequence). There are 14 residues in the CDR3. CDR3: CASSISAMNYGYTF. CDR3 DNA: TGTGCCAGTAGTATCTCAGCCATGAACTATGGCTACACCTTC.

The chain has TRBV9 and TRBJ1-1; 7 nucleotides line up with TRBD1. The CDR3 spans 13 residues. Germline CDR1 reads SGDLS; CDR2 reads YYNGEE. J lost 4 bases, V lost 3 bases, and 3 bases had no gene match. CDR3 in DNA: TGTGCCAGCAGCGCACAGGGGCTCACTGAAGCTTTCTTT. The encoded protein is CASSAQGLTEAFF.

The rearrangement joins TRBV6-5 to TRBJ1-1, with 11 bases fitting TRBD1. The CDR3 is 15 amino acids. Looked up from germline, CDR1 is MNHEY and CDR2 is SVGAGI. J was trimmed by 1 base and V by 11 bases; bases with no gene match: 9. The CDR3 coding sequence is TGTGCCTCGGAGAGGACAGGGGGCCCGAACACTGAAGCTTTCTTT. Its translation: CASERTGGPNTEAFF.

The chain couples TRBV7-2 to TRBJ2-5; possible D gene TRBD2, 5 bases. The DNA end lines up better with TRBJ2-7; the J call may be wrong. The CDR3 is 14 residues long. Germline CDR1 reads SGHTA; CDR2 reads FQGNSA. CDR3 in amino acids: CASSYPGVSYEQYF. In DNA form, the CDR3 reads TGTGCCAGCAGCTACCCCGGGGTCTCCTACGAGCAGTACTTC.

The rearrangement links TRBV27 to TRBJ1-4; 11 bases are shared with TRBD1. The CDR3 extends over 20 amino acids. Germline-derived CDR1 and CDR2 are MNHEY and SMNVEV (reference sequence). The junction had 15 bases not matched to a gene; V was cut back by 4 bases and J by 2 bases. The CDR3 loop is CASSSVGVGQGAPTNEKLFF. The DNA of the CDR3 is TGTGCCAGCAGTTCTGTAGGTGTAGGACAGGGGGCGCCGACTAATGAAAAACTGTTTTTT.

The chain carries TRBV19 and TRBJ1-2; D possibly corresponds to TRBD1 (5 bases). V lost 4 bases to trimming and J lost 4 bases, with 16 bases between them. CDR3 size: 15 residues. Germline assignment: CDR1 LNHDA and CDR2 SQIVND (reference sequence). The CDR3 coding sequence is TGTGCCAGTAGTACCCCCGGCAGGGTGTTCTATGGCTACACCTTC. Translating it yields CASSTPGRVFYGYTF.

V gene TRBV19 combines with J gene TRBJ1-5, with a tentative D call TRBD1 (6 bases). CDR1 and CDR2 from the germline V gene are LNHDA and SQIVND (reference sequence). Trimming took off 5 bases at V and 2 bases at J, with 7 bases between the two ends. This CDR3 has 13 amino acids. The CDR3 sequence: CASSGGGNQPQHF. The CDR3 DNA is TGTGCCAGTAGTGGGGGCGGCAATCAGCCCCAGCATTTT.

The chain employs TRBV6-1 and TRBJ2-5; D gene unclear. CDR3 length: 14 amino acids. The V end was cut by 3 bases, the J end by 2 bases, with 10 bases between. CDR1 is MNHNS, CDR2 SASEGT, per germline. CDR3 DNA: TGTGCCAGCAGTGACGTGAGACAACAAGAGACCCAGTACTTC. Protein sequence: CASSDVRQQETQYF.